This TCR beta chain was obtained from a study of CD8 T cells in Susac syndrome. Study observations and caveats: As the study acknowledged, the number of individuals in its TCR sequencing and HLA analysis was relatively small.

In the case of this clonotype: Its antigen is as yet unknown.

The sequenced target, TCR beta, came from blood CD8+ and CD4+ T cells. TEMRA cells were enriched by FACS, while CD8+ and CD4+ T cells were obtained through a negative isolation that was performed magnetically. V lost 1 base and J 4 bases, leaving 10 bases between the germline ends. This CDR3 region has 14 residues. Per the germline V gene, CDR1 is LGHDT and CDR2 is YNNKEL (reference sequence). Random hexamers were used to reverse transcribe 0.5 to 1 ug of RNA. Amplification of TCR beta CDR3 spanned 54 Vbeta and 13 Jbeta via immunoSEQ multiplex PCR. One entry per CDR3 protein results from TCRdb running MiXCR on the immunoSEQ multiplex PCR reads. The profile shows 140,000 to 150,000 distinct CDR3 sequences, approximately 95% of them singletons.

The sample was CD4+ T cells from PBMCs. The genes are TRBV3-1 and TRBJ2-5, with a tentative D call TRBD2 (5 bases). The TCR comes from a human donor in good health. DNA of the CDR3: TGTGCCAGCAGCCAAGCCCCCAGCGGAGAGACCCAGTACTTC. This sequence encodes CASSQAPSGETQYF.